This TCR beta chain was sequenced during a study of T cells in Graves' hyperthyroidism and ophthalmopathy. Trimming at V came to 5 bases and at J to 6 bases, leaving 11 bases not matched to a gene. The CDR3 has 16 residues. The V gene's germline CDR1 is MNHEY and CDR2 SMNVEV (reference sequence). This clonotype has just a few counts. From RNA transcripts, TCR beta CDR3 regions were amplified. The primer set for the first-round RT-PCR of the TCR CDR3 was HTBI. TCRdb reprocessed the multiplex PCR reads with MiXCR, giving one entry per CDR3 protein. This sample has about 720,000 distinct CDR3 sequences, with over 15% found just once.

The chain carries TRBV27 and TRBJ1-5; 9 bases align to TRBD1. Sequencing used blood. The origin of this receptor is a woman between 45 and 60 years old with Graves' hyperthyroidism that later progressed to Graves' ophthalmopathy. CDR3 sequence: CASSPGQGWLVQPQHF. In nucleotides, the CDR3 is TGTGCCAGCAGTCCTGGACAGGGGTGGTTAGTTCAGCCCCAGCATTTT.